This T cell receptor beta chain was observed in a study of early T cells in non-severe SARS-CoV-2 infection. TCRdb re-analysed the 5' RACE reads in MiXCR, keeping a single row per CDR3 protein. The sample lists 99,000 or so distinct CDR3 sequences, 16% occurring once. Trimming pared 0 bases from V and 0 bases from J, leaving 5 bases between. The CDR3 is made up of 13 amino acids. Germline lookup yields CDR1 SQVTM and CDR2 ANQGSEA. The receptor's source is an adult who was a healthcare worker with PCR-confirmed SARS-CoV-2 infection or an uninfected control (not recorded which). The sample taken for sequencing was whole blood. This sequence joins TRBV29-1 and TRBJ1-2; D is unresolved. CDR3 in amino acids: CSVEEVTNYGYTF. DNA of the CDR3: TGCAGCGTTGAAGAAGTTACTAACTATGGCTACACCTTC.